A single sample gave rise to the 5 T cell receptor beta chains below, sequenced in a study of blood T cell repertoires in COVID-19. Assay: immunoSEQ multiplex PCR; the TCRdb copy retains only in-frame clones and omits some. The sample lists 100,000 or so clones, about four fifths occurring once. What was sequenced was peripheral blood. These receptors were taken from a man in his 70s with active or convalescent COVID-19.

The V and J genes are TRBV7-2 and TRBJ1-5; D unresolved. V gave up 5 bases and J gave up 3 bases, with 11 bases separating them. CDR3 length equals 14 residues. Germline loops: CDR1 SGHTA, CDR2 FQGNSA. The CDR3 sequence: CASSPGRNNQPQHF. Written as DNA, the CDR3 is TGTGCCAGCAGCCCTGGCAGGAACAATCAGCCCCAGCATTTT.

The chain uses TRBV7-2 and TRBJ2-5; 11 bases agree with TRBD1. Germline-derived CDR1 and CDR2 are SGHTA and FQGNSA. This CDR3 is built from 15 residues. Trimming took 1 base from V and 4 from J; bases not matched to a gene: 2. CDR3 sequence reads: CASSLVGTGGETQYF. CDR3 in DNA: TGTGCCAGCAGCTTAGTGGGGACAGGGGGAGAGACCCAGTACTTC.

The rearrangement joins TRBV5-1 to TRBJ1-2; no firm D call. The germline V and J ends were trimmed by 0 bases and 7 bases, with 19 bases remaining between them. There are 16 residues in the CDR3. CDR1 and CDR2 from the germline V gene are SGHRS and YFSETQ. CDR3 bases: TGCGCCAGCAGCTTGGAGGTTGGCAGCCAAGCGGGTGGCTACACCTTC. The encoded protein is CASSLEVGSQAGGYTF.

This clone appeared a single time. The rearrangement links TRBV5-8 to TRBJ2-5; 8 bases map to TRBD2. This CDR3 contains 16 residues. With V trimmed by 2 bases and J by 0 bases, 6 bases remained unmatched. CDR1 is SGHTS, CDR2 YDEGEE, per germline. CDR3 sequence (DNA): TGTGCCAGCAGCTTATCCGGGACTAGTCACCAAGAGACCCAGTACTTC. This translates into CASSLSGTSHQETQYF.

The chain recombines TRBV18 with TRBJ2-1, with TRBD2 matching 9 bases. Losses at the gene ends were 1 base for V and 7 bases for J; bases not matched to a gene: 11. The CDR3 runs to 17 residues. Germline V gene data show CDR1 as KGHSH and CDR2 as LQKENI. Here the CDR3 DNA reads TGTGCCAGCTCACCACGAGTGGGGTTAGCGGGGGCAAATGAGCAGTTCTTC. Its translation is CASSPRVGLAGANEQFF.